Presented here are 8 T cell receptor beta chains from one specimen sequenced in a study of long-term antiretroviral therapy in people with HIV. Survey level was the resolution at which the v3.0 immunoSEQ assay ran. Here immunoSEQ multiplex PCR was the method, and the copy in TCRdb shows in-frame clones only, minus some. The repertoire holds 24,000 or so clones, with roughly 85% as singletons. Specimen: unsorted PBMCs, collected 2.3 years after starting antiretroviral therapy. The receptor set was obtained from a man in his forties or fifties with HIV.

The chain combines TRBV4-2 with TRBJ2-6, with 11 bases fitting TRBD1. The junction had 6 bases not matched to a gene; V was cut back by 5 bases and J by 0 bases. CDR1 is LGHNA, CDR2 YNFKEQ, per germline. This CDR3 has 18 residues. The CDR3 bases are TGTGCCAGCAGCGCCCGGACAGGGGGCATCTCTGGGGCCAACGTCCTGACTTTC. Protein product: CASSARTGGISGANVLTF.

V usage is TRBV7-6 and J usage is TRBJ2-2; the D call may be TRBD1 or TRBD2 (5 bases each). The germline V gene encodes CDR1 SGHVS and CDR2 FNYEAQ. The CDR3 runs to 15 residues. Trimming took off 5 bases at V and 0 bases at J, with 10 bases between the two ends. CDR3 nucleotides: TGTGCCAGCAGCCCAGCGGACACGAACACCGGGGAGCTGTTTTTT. Its protein product is CASSPADTNTGELFF.

The V gene is TRBV11-2, the J gene TRBJ2-7; the D gene is possibly TRBD1 (6 bases). In germline, CDR1 is SGHAT, CDR2 FQNNGV. The CDR3 length is 14 residues. V was trimmed by 5 bases and J by 0 bases, leaving 11 bases between them. The DNA of the CDR3 is TGTGCCAGCAGCCCGGGACAAGCCTCCTACGAGCAGTACTTC. Translating gives CASSPGQASYEQYF.

The rearrangement uses TRBV5-4 and TRBJ1-2, with 7 bases fitting TRBD1. Unmatched junction bases numbered 5, after V lost 4 bases and J lost 2 bases. The germline CDR1 and CDR2 sequences are SGHNT and YYREEE (reference sequence). The CDR3 consists of 14 residues. The CDR3 DNA reads TGTGCCAGCAGCACCGGACAGGTGAACTATGGCTACACCTTC. This codes for CASSTGQVNYGYTF.

The chain joins TRBV6-6 to TRBJ1-3; D possibly corresponds to TRBD1 (6 bases). CDR1 and CDR2 (germline): MNHNY, SVGAGI (reference sequence). This CDR3 spans 15 amino acids. The V end was cut by 4 bases, the J end by 1 base, with 11 bases between. CDR3 sequence (DNA): TGTGCCAGCAGTTCCGGACAGCTTTCTGGAAACACCATATATTTT. This gives the protein CASSSGQLSGNTIYF.

The J gene is TRBJ1-2, the V gene TRBV5-1; D is unclear. V was clipped by 4 bases and J by 8 bases, with 21 bases between them. The germline V gene has CDR1 SGHRS and CDR2 YFSETQ. The CDR3 is 15 residues long. Here the CDR3 DNA reads TGCGCCAGCAGCCCAGATTTCGGAGATGGAGGGGGCTACACCTTC. This codes for CASSPDFGDGGGYTF.

The chain has TRBV2 and TRBJ2-2, with 14 bases lining up with TRBD2. The CDR3 runs to 17 residues. Trimming removed 6 bases from V and 4 bases from J; junction bases left unmatched: 7. CDR1 and CDR2 from the germline V gene are SNHLY and FYNNEI. The CDR3 DNA is TGTGCCAGCAGGCCGACTAGCGGGGGGGCGGGCACCGGGGAGCTGTTTTTT. Amino acids: CASRPTSGGAGTGELFF.

This chain links TRBV11-2 with TRBJ2-7, with D hard to call. V was shortened by 2 bases and J by 5 bases, with 13 bases between the two germline ends. Germline values: CDR1 SGHAT, CDR2 FQNNGV. This CDR3 region has 14 residues. The CDR3 region is CASSLRYNGDEQYF. DNA of the CDR3: TGTGCCAGCAGCTTACGGTACAACGGCGACGAGCAGTACTTC.